A selection of T cell receptor beta chains follows, all from one sample in a study of early T cells in non-severe SARS-CoV-2 infection. MiXCR, applied by TCRdb to the 5' RACE reads, yields one record per CDR3 protein. The sample has roughly 8,500 distinct CDR3 sequences; about 5% are singletons. Sequencing was performed on whole blood. These receptors were collected from an adult who was a healthcare worker with PCR-confirmed SARS-CoV-2 infection or an uninfected control (not recorded which). The CDR3 runs from the conserved cysteine through the conserved F or W. A D gene is named only where the DNA matches it firmly. Rows may omit the clone size; those that give it use once, few, many or a size class.

many,TRBD2,TRBV10-3,TRBJ2-1,CAISLAGEGSNEQFF,TGTGCCATCAGTCTAGCGGGAGAAGGTTCCAATGAGCAGTTCTTC
many,TRBD2,TRBV20-1,TRBJ2-4,CSASGRAGVIQYF,TGCAGTGCTAGCGGGAGGGCCGGCGTCATTCAGTACTTC
medium-sized,NA,TRBV20-1,TRBJ2-7,CSAATSYEQYF,TGCAGTGCTGCGACTAGCTACGAGCAGTACTTC
medium-sized,TRBD1,TRBV5-6,TRBJ1-1,CASSFFGTGGFTEAFF,TGTGCCAGCAGCTTCTTCGGGACAGGGGGCTTCACTGAAGCTTTCTTT
many,TRBD1,TRBV6-1,TRBJ2-7,CASSEPGQGPEQYF,TGTGCCAGCAGTGAACCGGGACAGGGCCCCGAGCAGTACTTC
medium-sized,NA,TRBV29-1,TRBJ2-3,CSVEAGPGEGTQYF,TGCAGCGTTGAGGCCGGACCAGGGGAGGGTACGCAGTATTTT
medium-sized,NA,TRBV11-2,TRBJ2-1,CASSFPTTSSYNEQFF,TGTGCCAGCAGCTTCCCCACCACGAGCTCCTACAATGAGCAGTTCTTC
NA,TRBD1,TRBV6-6,TRBJ2-7,CASSIYGTAYEQYF,TGTGCCAGCAGTATATACGGGACAGCTTACGAGCAGTACTTC
many,NA,TRBV6-1,TRBJ1-1,CASRDSLNTEAFF,TGTGCCAGCAGGGACAGCCTGAACACTGAAGCTTTCTTT
medium-sized,TRBD1,TRBV10-1,TRBJ1-1,CASSGTGVNTEAFF,TGCGCCAGCAGTGGTACAGGGGTGAACACTGAAGCTTTCTTT
many,NA,TRBV28,TRBJ1-1,CASSYLRGAYTEAFF,TGTGCCAGCAGTTACCTTAGGGGGGCATACACTGAAGCTTTCTTT
many,NA,TRBV29-1,TRBJ2-1,CSAVGLIYNEQFF,TGCAGCGCTGTGGGACTCATCTACAATGAGCAGTTCTTC
medium-sized,TRBD1,TRBV20-1,TRBJ1-1,CSARRPTGGEGSAFF,TGCAGTGCTAGAAGGCCTACAGGGGGCGAAGGTTCGGCTTTCTTT
medium-sized,NA,TRBV5-4,TRBJ1-1,CASSLEGPGAEAFF,TGTGCCAGCAGCTTGGAGGGTCCGGGGGCTGAAGCTTTCTTT
many,NA,TRBV9,TRBJ2-5,CASSVAGAHKETQYF,TGTGCCAGCAGCGTAGCAGGGGCGCATAAGGAGACCCAGTACTTC
medium-sized,NA,TRBV6-2/TRBV6-3,TRBJ1-2,CASSYSPRTADNYGYTF,TGTGCCAGCAGTTACTCCCCGAGGACTGCCGATAACTATGGCTACACCTTC
medium-sized,TRBD2,TRBV11-2,TRBJ2-7,CASSGREGYEQYF,TGTGCCAGCAGCGGCCGGGAGGGGTACGAGCAGTACTTC
many,TRBD1,TRBV28,TRBJ2-7,CASSLGSGTGIDEQYF,TGTGCCAGCAGTTTGGGGTCGGGGACAGGGATCGACGAGCAGTACTTC
many,TRBD1,TRBV15,TRBJ1-4,CATSTRQGPEKLFF,TGTGCCACCAGCACAAGACAGGGTCCTGAAAAACTGTTTTTT
medium-sized,NA,TRBV6-4,TRBJ2-2,CASSARANTGELFF,TGTGCCAGCAGTGCCAGGGCGAACACCGGGGAGCTGTTTTTT
many,NA,TRBV29-1,TRBJ1-2,CSVEYYGYTF,TGCAGCGTTGAATACTATGGCTACACCTTC
medium-sized,NA,TRBV29-1,TRBJ2-6,CSVLPDSNPGANVLTF,TGCAGCGTACTACCCGACAGTAACCCTGGGGCCAACGTCCTGACTTTC
medium-sized,TRBD2,TRBV5-1,TRBJ2-2,CASVLAENTGELFF,TGCGCCAGCGTTCTAGCGGAGAACACCGGGGAGCTGTTTTTT
medium-sized,NA,TRBV5-1,TRBJ1-4,CASSLQRSATNEKLFF,TGCGCCAGCAGCTTGCAAAGGTCCGCAACTAATGAAAAACTGTTTTTT
large,NA,TRBV30,TRBJ1-1,CAWSVYSGTEAFF,TGTGCCTGGAGTGTCTATAGCGGCACTGAAGCTTTCTTT
medium-sized,NA,TRBV10-1,TRBJ2-7,CASSESRAGLEQYF,TGCGCCAGCAGTGAGTCTAGGGCCGGCCTGGAGCAGTACTTC
many,NA,TRBV5-1,TRBJ2-3,CASSLSGVSTDTQYF,TGCGCCAGCAGCTTGAGTGGGGTGAGCACAGATACGCAGTATTTT
many,NA,TRBV9,TRBJ2-3,CASSEGDLRSGVDTQYF,TGTGCCAGCAGCGAGGGGGACTTGCGAAGTGGGGTGGATACGCAGTATTTT